These T cell receptor beta chains were read from a single sample in a study of T-cell reconstitution after alpha-beta-depleted transplantation in children. MiXCR, run by TCRdb on the PCR reads, gives a single entry per CDR3 protein. The sample shows about 270,000 distinct CDR3 sequences, more than 8% of them seen only once. Sequences were derived from PBMCs from the stem cell graft donor, sampled from the stem cell graft. The receptor source for this set is a human donor who donated a stem cell graft to a child with SCID. Both conserved end residues are part of each CDR3. The order of the fields is V gene, D gene, clone size, J gene, CDR3 protein, CDR3 DNA. A D gene is named only where the DNA matches it firmly. Clone size, where shown, is once, few, many, or a class for clones that have expanded.

TRBV5-1	TRBD1	few	TRBJ2-5	CASSWDRGGETQYF	TGCGCCAGCAGCTGGGACAGGGGTGGAGAGACCCAGTACTTC
TRBV11-2	TRBD1	NA	TRBJ2-1	CASSLRVPGQGAVYNEQFF	TGTGCCAGCAGCTTACGAGTCCCGGGACAGGGGGCGGTTTACAATGAGCAGTTCTTC
TRBV20-1	NA	NA	TRBJ2-7	CSARGYPYEQYF	TGCAGTGCCAGGGGTTACCCCTACGAGCAGTACTTC
TRBV6-5	TRBD1	NA	TRBJ1-2	CASSYLNRGESGYTF	TGTGCCAGCAGTTACCTAAACAGGGGAGAAAGCGGCTACACCTTC
TRBV18	NA	NA	TRBJ2-2	CASSPLIKADTGELFF	TGTGCCAGCTCACCACTGATCAAGGCGGACACCGGGGAGCTGTTTTTT
TRBV7-9	TRBD1	NA	TRBJ1-1	CASSQTGGIEAFF	TGTGCCAGCAGCCAGACAGGGGGTATTGAAGCTTTCTTT
TRBV10-3	NA	NA	TRBJ1-1	CAIRPDSTEAFF	TGTGCCATCAGACCAGACAGCACTGAAGCTTTCTTT
TRBV29-1	NA	few	TRBJ2-7	CSVTPQGAYEQYF	TGCAGCGTTACGCCGCAGGGTGCTTACGAGCAGTACTTC
TRBV6-2/TRBV6-3	TRBD1	few	TRBJ1-5	CASRGQGGNQPQHF	TGTGCCAGCAGGGGACAGGGAGGCAATCAGCCCCAGCATTTT
TRBV12-3/TRBV12-4	TRBD2	few	TRBJ2-5	CASSLGGGAQETQYF	TGTGCCAGCAGTTTAGGCGGGGGGGCCCAAGAGACCCAGTACTTC
TRBV9	TRBD2	NA	TRBJ2-3	CASSGRRLAGGGTDTQYF	TGTGCCAGCAGCGGTCGACGACTAGCGGGGGGAGGCACAGATACGCAGTATTTT
TRBV7-9	TRBD1	many	TRBJ1-2	CASRPGGSGYTF	TGTGCCAGCAGACCAGGGGGCTCCGGCTACACCTTC
TRBV7-8	TRBD2	few	TRBJ2-5	CASSLASGGGANLETQYF	TGTGCCAGCAGCTTAGCGTCAGGCGGGGGGGCTAATTTAGAGACCCAGTACTTC
TRBV7-6	NA	few	TRBJ2-1	CASSSMTYNEQFF	TGTGCCAGCAGCTCCATGACCTACAATGAGCAGTTCTTC
TRBV10-3	NA	few	TRBJ2-4	CAISEGMSFGRYF	TGTGCCATCAGTGAGGGGATGTCGTTTGGTCGGTACTTC
TRBV12-3/TRBV12-4	TRBD1	few	TRBJ2-7	CASTPGQGLYEQYF	TGTGCCAGCACCCCGGGACAGGGTTTATACGAGCAGTACTTC
TRBV29-1	TRBD2	many	TRBJ2-1	CSVVSSGNEQFF	TGCAGCGTTGTATCTAGCGGCAATGAGCAGTTCTTC
TRBV10-1	NA	NA	TRBJ1-6	CASSVDSFSPLHF	TGCGCCAGCAGTGTGGACAGTTTTTCACCCCTCCACTTT
TRBV9	NA	few	TRBJ2-7	CASSSHWDASSYEQYF	TGTGCCAGCAGCTCCCACTGGGACGCCAGCTCCTACGAGCAGTACTTC
TRBV12-3/TRBV12-4	NA	NA	TRBJ2-3	CASSPVTSSTDTQYF	TGTGCCAGCTCCCCAGTTACTTCGAGCACAGATACGCAGTATTTT
TRBV5-1	TRBD1	few	TRBJ1-1	CASSPWTGRVNMNTEAFF	TGCGCCAGCAGCCCGTGGACAGGGAGGGTCAATATGAACACTGAAGCTTTCTTT
TRBV11-2	NA	few	TRBJ2-1	CASSLAGQRSNEQFF	TGTGCCAGCAGCTTAGCCGGACAGCGGAGCAATGAGCAGTTCTTC
TRBV27	TRBD1	NA	TRBJ1-6	CASSLTGVGVYNSPLHF	TGTGCCAGCAGTCTTACAGGGGTAGGGGTTTATAATTCACCCCTCCACTTT
TRBV2	NA	NA	TRBJ2-1	CASSVRGAGYNEQFF	TGTGCCAGCAGTGTCCGCGGGGCGGGTTACAATGAGCAGTTCTTC
TRBV7-3	NA	NA	TRBJ2-3	CASSPGGFTDTQYF	TGTGCCAGCAGCCCCGGGGGATTCACAGATACGCAGTATTTT
TRBV5-1	TRBD2	NA	TRBJ2-7	CASSLDGRGGIYEQYF	TGCGCCAGCAGCTTGGACGGGCGGGGGGGCATCTACGAGCAGTACTTC
TRBV5-6	TRBD1	few	TRBJ1-5	CASSPQGQGAQPQHF	TGTGCCAGCAGCCCTCAAGGACAGGGGGCACAGCCCCAGCATTTT
TRBV27	NA	many	TRBJ1-5	CASSLFGDNQPQHF	TGTGCCAGCAGTCTATTTGGGGACAATCAGCCCCAGCATTTT
TRBV5-1	TRBD1	few	TRBJ1-1	CASSFPGQATEAFF	TGCGCCAGCAGCTTTCCGGGACAGGCCACTGAAGCTTTCTTT
TRBV6-1	NA	NA	TRBJ2-3	CASNGGRGTDTQYF	TGTGCCAGCAATGGGGGGCGGGGCACAGATACGCAGTATTTT
TRBV12-3/TRBV12-4	NA	NA	TRBJ2-1	CASGRVPYNEQFF	TGTGCCAGCGGGCGGGTTCCCTACAATGAGCAGTTCTTC
TRBV12-3/TRBV12-4	TRBD1	NA	TRBJ1-6	CASSLALGTENSPLHF	TGTGCCAGCTCCCTGGCCCTAGGGACAGAAAATTCACCCCTCCACTTT
TRBV10-3	NA	few	TRBJ2-1	CAISGADKGYNEQFF	TGTGCCATCAGTGGGGCAGACAAAGGCTACAATGAGCAGTTCTTC
TRBV7-8	TRBD1	NA	TRBJ2-3	CASSLDRTGVFSTDTQYF	TGTGCCAGCAGCTTAGATAGGACAGGGGTTTTTAGCACAGATACGCAGTATTTT
TRBV3-1	NA	NA	TRBJ2-3	CASSQDLAATSTDTQYF	TGTGCCAGCAGCCAAGATCTTGCGGCGACTAGCACAGATACGCAGTATTTT
TRBV27	NA	few	TRBJ1-6	CASSFEATDSPLHF	TGTGCCAGCAGTTTTGAGGCCACGGATTCACCCCTCCACTTT
TRBV29-1	TRBD1	NA	TRBJ2-2	CSVGQGLYTGELFF	TGCAGCGTCGGACAGGGTTTGTACACCGGGGAGCTGTTTTTT
TRBV6-5	NA	many	TRBJ2-2	CASRYSYTGELFF	TGTGCCAGCAGATACTCCTACACCGGGGAGCTGTTTTTT
TRBV11-2	NA	NA	TRBJ1-6	CASSFEGTNSPLHF	TGTGCCAGCAGCTTTGAGGGGACTAATTCACCCCTCCACTTT
TRBV27	NA	NA	TRBJ1-5	CASRPPPLRGNQPQHF	TGTGCCAGCAGACCCCCGCCTCTAAGGGGCAATCAGCCCCAGCATTTT
TRBV7-6	NA	many	TRBJ2-1	CASSLPGPSSYNEQFF	TGTGCCAGCAGCTTACCTGGGCCCAGCTCCTACAATGAGCAGTTCTTC
TRBV7-9	NA	few	TRBJ2-5	CASIVQGDGETQYF	TGTGCCAGCATCGTACAGGGAGATGGGGAGACCCAGTACTTC
TRBV29-1	NA	many	TRBJ2-1	CSVEDRTREQFF	TGCAGCGTTGAAGATCGGACAAGGGAGCAGTTCTTC
TRBV7-6	NA	many	TRBJ2-2	CASSLGVNTGELFF	TGTGCCAGCAGCTTAGGTGTGAACACCGGGGAGCTGTTTTTT
TRBV28	NA	NA	TRBJ1-1	CASSGPRGPKVDTEAFF	TGTGCCAGCAGTGGCCCCCGGGGTCCCAAGGTGGACACTGAAGCTTTCTTT
TRBV12-3/TRBV12-4	NA	few	TRBJ2-2	CASSFQGTGELFF	TGTGCCAGCAGTTTCCAGGGAACCGGGGAGCTGTTTTTT